This note documents a single T cell receptor beta chain sequence. Its antigen is not identified. The CDR3 sequence is 14 residues long. Germline CDR1 and CDR2: SGHRS and YFSETQ. V was shortened by 3 bases and J by 2 bases, with 6 bases between the two germline ends. This specimen comes from a study of response to subunit inactivated influenza vaccine. Study outcomes and limitations: Few additional T cells are recruited per seasonal influenza vaccination, authors suggested.

TCRdb called the RT-PCR reads again in MiXCR, with one record for every CDR3 protein. The data hold 800,000 or so distinct CDR3 sequences, with about 20% observed a single time. The TCR originated in a man aged 45 to 65 who received an inactivated influenza vaccine. The chain is built from TRBV5-1 and TRBJ2-6; weak D call: TRBD2 (6 bases). This specimen was PBMCs from blood, taken about 5 days after vaccination. CDR3: CASSSGAGANVLTF. In DNA, the CDR3 is TGCGCCAGCAGCTCGGGGGCTGGGGCCAACGTCCTGACTTTC.